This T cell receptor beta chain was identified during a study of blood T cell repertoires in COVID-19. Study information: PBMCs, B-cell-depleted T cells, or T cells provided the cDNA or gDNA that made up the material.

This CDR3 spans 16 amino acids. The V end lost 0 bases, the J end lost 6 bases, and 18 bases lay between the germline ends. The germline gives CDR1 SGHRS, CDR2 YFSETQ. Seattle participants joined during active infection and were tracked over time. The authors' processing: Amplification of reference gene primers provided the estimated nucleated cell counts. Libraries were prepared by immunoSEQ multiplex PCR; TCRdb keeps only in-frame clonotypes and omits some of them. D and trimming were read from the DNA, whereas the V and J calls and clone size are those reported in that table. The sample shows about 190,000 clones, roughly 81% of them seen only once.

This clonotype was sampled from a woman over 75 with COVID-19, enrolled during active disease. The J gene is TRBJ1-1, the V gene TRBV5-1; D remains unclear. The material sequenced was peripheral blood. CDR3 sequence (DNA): TGCGCCAGCAGCTTGGGCCCCGTGGTGGGCGTCGCTGAAGCTTTCTTT. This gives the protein CASSLGPVVGVAEAFF.